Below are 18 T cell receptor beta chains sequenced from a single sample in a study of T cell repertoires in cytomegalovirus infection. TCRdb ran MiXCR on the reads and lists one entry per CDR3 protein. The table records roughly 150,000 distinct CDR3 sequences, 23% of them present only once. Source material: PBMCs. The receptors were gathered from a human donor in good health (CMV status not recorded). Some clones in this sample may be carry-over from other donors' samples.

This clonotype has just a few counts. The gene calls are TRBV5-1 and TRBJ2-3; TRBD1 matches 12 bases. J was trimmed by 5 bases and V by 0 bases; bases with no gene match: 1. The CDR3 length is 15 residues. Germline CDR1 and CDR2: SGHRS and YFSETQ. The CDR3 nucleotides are TGCGCCAGCAGCTTGGGGGACAGGGGGCAAGATACGCAGTATTTT. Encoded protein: CASSLGDRGQDTQYF.

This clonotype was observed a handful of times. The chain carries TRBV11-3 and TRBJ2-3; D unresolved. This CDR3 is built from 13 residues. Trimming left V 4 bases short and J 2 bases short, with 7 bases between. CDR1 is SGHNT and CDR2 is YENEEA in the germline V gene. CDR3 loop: CASSSPSTDTQYF. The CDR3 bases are TGTGCCAGCAGCTCACCATCCACAGATACGCAGTATTTT.

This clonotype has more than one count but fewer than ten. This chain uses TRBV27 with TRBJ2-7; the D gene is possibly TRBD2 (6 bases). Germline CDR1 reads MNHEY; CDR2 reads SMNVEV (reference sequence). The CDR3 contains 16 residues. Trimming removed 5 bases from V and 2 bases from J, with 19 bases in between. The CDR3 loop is CASSDPSVGGPYEQYF. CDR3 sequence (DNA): TGTGCCAGCAGTGATCCTAGCGTGGGAGGCCCCTACGAGCAGTACTTC.

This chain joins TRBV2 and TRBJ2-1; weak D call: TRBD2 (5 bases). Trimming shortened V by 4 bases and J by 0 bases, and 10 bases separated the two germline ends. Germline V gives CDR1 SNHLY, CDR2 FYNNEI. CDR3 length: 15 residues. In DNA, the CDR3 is TGTGCCAGCAGTGTAGGGAGAGCCTCCTACAATGAGCAGTTCTTC. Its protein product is CASSVGRASYNEQFF.

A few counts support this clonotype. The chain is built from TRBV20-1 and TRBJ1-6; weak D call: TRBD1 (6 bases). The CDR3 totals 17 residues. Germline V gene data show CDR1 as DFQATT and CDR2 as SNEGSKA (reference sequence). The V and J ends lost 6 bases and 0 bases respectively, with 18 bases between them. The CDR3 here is CSAVSGQGSSYNSPLHF. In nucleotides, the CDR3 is TGCAGTGCCGTAAGCGGGCAGGGGAGCTCCTATAATTCACCCCTCCACTTT.

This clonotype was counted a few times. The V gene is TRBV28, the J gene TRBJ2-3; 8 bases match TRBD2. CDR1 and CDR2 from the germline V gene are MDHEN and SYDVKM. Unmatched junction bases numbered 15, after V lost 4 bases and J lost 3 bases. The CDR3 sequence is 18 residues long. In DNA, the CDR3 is TGTGCCAGCAGTTACCCTCCCGGGGGGGGCGGGAGAACAGATACGCAGTATTTT. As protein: CASSYPPGGGGRTDTQYF. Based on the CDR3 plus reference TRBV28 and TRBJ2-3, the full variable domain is DVKVTQSSRYLVKRTGEKVFLECVQDMDHENMFWYRQDPGLGLRLIYFSYDVKMKEKGDIPEGYSVSREKKERFSLILESASTNQTSMYLCASSYPPGGGGRTDTQYFGPGTRLTVL.

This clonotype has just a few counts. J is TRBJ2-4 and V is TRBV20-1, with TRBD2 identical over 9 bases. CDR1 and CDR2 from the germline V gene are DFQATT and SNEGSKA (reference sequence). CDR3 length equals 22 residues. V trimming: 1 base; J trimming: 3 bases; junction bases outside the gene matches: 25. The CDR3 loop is CSARAAGGETGTSRGLKNIQYF. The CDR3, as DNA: TGCAGTGCTAGAGCCGCCGGAGGGGAGACAGGGACTAGCCGGGGTCTCAAAAACATTCAGTACTTC.

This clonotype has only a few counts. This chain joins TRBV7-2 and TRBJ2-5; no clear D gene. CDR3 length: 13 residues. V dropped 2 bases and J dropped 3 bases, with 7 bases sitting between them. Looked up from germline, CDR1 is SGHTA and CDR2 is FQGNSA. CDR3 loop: CASSLTLKETQYF. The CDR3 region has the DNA TGTGCCAGCAGCTTAACTTTAAAAGAGACCCAGTACTTC.

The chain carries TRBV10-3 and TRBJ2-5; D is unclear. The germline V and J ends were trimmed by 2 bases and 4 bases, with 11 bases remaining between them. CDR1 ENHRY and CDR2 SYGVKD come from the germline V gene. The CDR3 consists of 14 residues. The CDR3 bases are TGTGCCATCAGTGAGGAGTCATGGGGAGAGACCCAGTACTTC. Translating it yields CAISEESWGETQYF.

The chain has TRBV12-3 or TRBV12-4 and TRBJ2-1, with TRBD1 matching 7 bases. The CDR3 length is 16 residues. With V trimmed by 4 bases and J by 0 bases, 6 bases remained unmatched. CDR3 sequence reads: CASSSRGFHSYNEQFF. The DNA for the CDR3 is TGTGCCAGCAGTTCCAGGGGGTTTCACTCCTACAATGAGCAGTTCTTC.

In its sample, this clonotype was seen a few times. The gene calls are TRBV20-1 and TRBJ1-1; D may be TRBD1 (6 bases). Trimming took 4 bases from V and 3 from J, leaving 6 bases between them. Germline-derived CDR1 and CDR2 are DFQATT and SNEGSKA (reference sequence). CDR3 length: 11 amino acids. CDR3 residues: CSATGDTEAFF. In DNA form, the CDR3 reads TGCAGTGCTACAGGGGACACTGAAGCTTTCTTT.

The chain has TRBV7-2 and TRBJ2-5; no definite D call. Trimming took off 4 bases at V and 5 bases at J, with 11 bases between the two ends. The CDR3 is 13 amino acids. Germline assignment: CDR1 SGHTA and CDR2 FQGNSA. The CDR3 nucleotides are TGTGCCAGCAGCTCAGGCACGATGGAGACCCAGTACTTC. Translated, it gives CASSSGTMETQYF.

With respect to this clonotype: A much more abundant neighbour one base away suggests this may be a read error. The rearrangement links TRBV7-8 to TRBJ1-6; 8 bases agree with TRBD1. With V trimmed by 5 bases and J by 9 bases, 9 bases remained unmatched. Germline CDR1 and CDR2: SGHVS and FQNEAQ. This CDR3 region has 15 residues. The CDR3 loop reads CASSPYGQGRSPLHF. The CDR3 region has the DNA TGTGCCAGCAGCCCGTACGGACAGGGACGTTCACCCCTCCACTTT.

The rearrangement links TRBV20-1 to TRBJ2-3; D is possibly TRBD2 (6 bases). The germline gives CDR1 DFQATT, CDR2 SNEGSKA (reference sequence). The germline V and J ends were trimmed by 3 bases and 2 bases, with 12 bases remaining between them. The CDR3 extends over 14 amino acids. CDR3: CSASRRGTTDTQYF. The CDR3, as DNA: TGCAGTGCTAGCAGGCGGGGAACCACAGATACGCAGTATTTT.

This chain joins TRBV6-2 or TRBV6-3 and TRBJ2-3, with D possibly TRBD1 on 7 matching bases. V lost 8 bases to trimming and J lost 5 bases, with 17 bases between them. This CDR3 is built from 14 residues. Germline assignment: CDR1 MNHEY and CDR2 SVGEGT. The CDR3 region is CASVRQGGGDTQYF. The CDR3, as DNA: TGTGCCAGCGTGCGACAGGGAGGAGGAGATACGCAGTATTTT.

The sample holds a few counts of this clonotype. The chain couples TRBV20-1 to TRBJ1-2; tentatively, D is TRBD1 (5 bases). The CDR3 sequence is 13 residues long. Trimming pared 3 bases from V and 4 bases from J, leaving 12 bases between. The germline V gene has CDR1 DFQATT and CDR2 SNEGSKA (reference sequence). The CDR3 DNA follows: TGCAGTGCTAGGGGGGAGGGCGGCTATGGCTACACCTTC. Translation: CSARGEGGYGYTF.

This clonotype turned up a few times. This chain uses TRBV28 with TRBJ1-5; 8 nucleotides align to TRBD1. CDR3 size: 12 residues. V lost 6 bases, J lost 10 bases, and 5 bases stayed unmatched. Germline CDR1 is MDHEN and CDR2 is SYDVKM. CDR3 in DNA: TGTGCCAGCAGCCGAGGACAGGGCCCCCAGCATTTT. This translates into CASSRGQGPQHF.

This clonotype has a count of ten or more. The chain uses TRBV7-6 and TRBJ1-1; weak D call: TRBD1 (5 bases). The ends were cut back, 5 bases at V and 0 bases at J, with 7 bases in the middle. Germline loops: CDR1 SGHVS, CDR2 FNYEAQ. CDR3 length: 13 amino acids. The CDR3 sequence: CASSGGMNTEAFF. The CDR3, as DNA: TGTGCCAGCAGCGGGGGGATGAACACTGAAGCTTTCTTT. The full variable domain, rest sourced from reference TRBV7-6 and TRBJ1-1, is GAGVSQSPRYKVTKRGQDVALRCDPISGHVSLYWYRQALGQGPEFLTYFNYEAQQDKSGLPNDRFSAERPEGSISTLTIQRTEQRDSAMYRCASSGGMNTEAFFGQGTRLTVV.